The 14 T cell receptor beta chains given below trace back to one sample, sequenced in a study of early T cells in non-severe SARS-CoV-2 infection. TCRdb recomputed calls from the 5' RACE reads with MiXCR, one row per CDR3 protein. The repertoire holds some 98,000 distinct CDR3 sequences, with about 10% as singletons. Sequencing was done on a sample of whole blood. Receptor source: an adult who was a healthcare worker with PCR-confirmed SARS-CoV-2 infection or an uninfected control (not recorded which).

This sequence joins TRBV20-1 and TRBJ1-6; D call uncertain. V was clipped by 6 bases and J by 5 bases, with 14 bases between them. Germline lookup yields CDR1 DFQATT and CDR2 SNEGSKA (reference sequence). This CDR3 contains 14 residues. The CDR3: CSASSDRDNSPLHF. DNA of the CDR3: TGCAGTGCCTCCTCCGATAGGGATAATTCACCCCTCCACTTT.

This clonotype was seen a few times. This chain connects TRBV6-1 to TRBJ2-5; 8 bases agree with TRBD2. The V gene end was trimmed by 2 bases and the J gene end by 2 bases; junction bases not matched to a gene: 7. The CDR3 sequence is 16 residues long. The germline gives CDR1 MNHNS, CDR2 SASEGT. CDR3 residues: CASSEFGAGGQETQYF. In nucleotides, the CDR3 is TGTGCCAGCAGTGAATTTGGGGCGGGGGGACAAGAGACCCAGTACTTC.

The V call is TRBV7-3, the J call TRBJ2-2; 11 bases are shared with TRBD2. CDR1 and CDR2 from the germline V gene are SGHTA and FQGTGA. The CDR3 runs 16 residues. J gave up 6 bases and V 5 bases, and 8 bases lay outside the gene matches. This CDR3 is CASSNLAGGRSGELFF. The CDR3, as DNA: TGTGCCAGCAGCAACCTAGCGGGAGGCAGGTCCGGGGAGCTGTTTTTT.

Note on this clonotype: A read error may account for a junction end that differs from germline. The rearrangement uses TRBV5-1 and TRBJ1-6; the D is unclear. This CDR3 spans 15 amino acids. Per germline, CDR1 SGHRS and CDR2 YFSETQ. CDR3 DNA sequence: TGCGTCAGCCGTTTTGACCCGGGCCTTAATTCACCCCTCCACTTT. The encoded protein is CVSRFDPGLNSPLHF.

J is TRBJ2-1 and V is TRBV9; maybe TRBD2 (5 bases). The CDR3 sequence is 16 residues long. The germline CDR1 and CDR2 sequences are SGDLS and YYNGEE. Trimming left V 2 bases short and J 6 bases short, with 18 bases between. In DNA, the CDR3 is TGTGCCAGCAGCGTCCAACTAGACCCTACCTCCAATGAGCAGTTCTTC. Its translation: CASSVQLDPTSNEQFF.

There are a few counts of this clonotype. The chain couples TRBV20-1 to TRBJ2-1; the D gene is possibly TRBD2 (6 bases). V shed 0 bases and J shed 7 bases, with 16 bases lying between them. The germline V gene has CDR1 DFQATT and CDR2 SNEGSKA (reference sequence). The CDR3 sequence is 15 residues long. The CDR3 is CSARDSGTPWNEQFF. CDR3 in DNA: TGCAGTGCTAGAGACTCCGGGACTCCTTGGAATGAGCAGTTCTTC.

This clonotype came up a few times. V usage is TRBV27 and J usage is TRBJ2-5; no clear D. Germline V lookup: CDR1 MNHEY, CDR2 SMNVEV (reference sequence). This CDR3 spans 13 amino acids. The ends were cut back, 1 base at V and 0 bases at J, with 3 bases in the middle. CDR3 DNA sequence: TGTGCCAGCAGTTTATTATACCAAGAGACCCAGTACTTC. Translating gives CASSLLYQETQYF.

This clonotype came up many times. V is TRBV12-3 or TRBV12-4 and J is TRBJ1-2; tentative D call: TRBD1 (5 bases). V was shortened by 6 bases and J by 3 bases, with 11 bases between the two germline ends. There are 13 residues in the CDR3. CDR3 sequence: CASSPGTHYGYTF. The CDR3 DNA follows: TGTGCCAGCAGCCCCGGGACTCACTATGGCTACACCTTC.

The sample holds a few counts of this clonotype. The V gene is TRBV12-5, the J gene TRBJ2-4, with 9 bases identical to TRBD1. Germline V lookup: CDR1 LGHNT, CDR2 FRNRAP. This CDR3 region has 14 residues. The junction had 5 bases not matched to a gene; V was cut back by 3 bases and J by 8 bases. The CDR3 nucleotides are TGTGCTAGTGGTTTAACAGGGGGCAATGACATTCAGTACTTC. This translates into CASGLTGGNDIQYF. The variable domain in full, completed from reference TRBV12-5 and TRBJ2-4, reads DARVTQTPRHKVTEMGQEVTMRCQPILGHNTVFWYRQTMMQGLELLAYFRNRAPLDDSGMPKDRFSAEMPDATLATLKIQPSEPRDSAVYFCASGLTGGNDIQYFGAGTRLSVL.

In its sample, this clonotype was seen many times. The rearrangement links TRBV6-1 to TRBJ2-1; 12 nucleotides line up with TRBD2. CDR1 and CDR2 from the germline V gene are MNHNS and SASEGT. V dropped 5 bases and J dropped 7; count of bases not matched to a gene: 6. This CDR3 spans 15 amino acids. CDR3 DNA: TGTGCCAGCAGTTGGACTAGCGGGATGGAGAATGAGCAGTTCTTC. Translated: CASSWTSGMENEQFF.

The gene calls are TRBV5-4 and TRBJ2-7; D tentatively reads TRBD1 or TRBD2 (5 bases each). The ends were cut back, 2 bases at V and 5 bases at J, with 17 bases in the middle. CDR3 length equals 15 residues. Germline assignment: CDR1 SGHNT and CDR2 YYREEE (reference sequence). CDR3 sequence: CASSFGTTPTHEQYF. The DNA of the CDR3 is TGTGCCAGCAGCTTCGGGACCACACCGACCCACGAGCAGTACTTC.

The chain recombines TRBV28 with TRBJ2-7; 8 bases are a match to TRBD2. Germline CDR1 and CDR2: MDHEN and SYDVKM. The CDR3 extends over 14 amino acids. The V segment lost 7 bases and the J segment 2 bases; nucleotides outside the gene matches: 7. The CDR3 nucleotides are TGTGCCAGCACCCTTAGCGGGACCACCTACGAGCAGTACTTC. It translates to CASTLSGTTYEQYF.

This clonotype was seen more than once but under ten times. The chain employs TRBV12-3 or TRBV12-4 and TRBJ1-4; D is uncertain. This CDR3 has 13 amino acids. V was clipped by 4 bases and J by 7 bases, with 10 bases between them. This chain's CDR3 is CASSSLEFEKLFF. In DNA, the CDR3 is TGTGCCAGCAGTTCCCTCGAATTTGAAAAACTGTTTTTT.

The chain couples TRBV29-1 to TRBJ2-2; 8 nucleotides line up with TRBD1. Germline trimming cut 5 bases from V and 6 bases from J; bases unmatched to any gene: 5. Germline loops: CDR1 SQVTM, CDR2 ANQGSEA. This CDR3 region has 13 residues. The CDR3 is CSVLDRGSGELFF. The CDR3 DNA sequence: TGCAGCGTTTTAGACAGGGGATCCGGGGAGCTGTTTTTT.